A single sample is the source of the 15 T cell receptor beta chains below, sequenced in a study of identifying expanded T cells in peripheral blood. Sequenced by immunoSEQ multiplex PCR; TCRdb stores in-frame clones only, minus some. The sample holds roughly 96,000 clones, 88% seen once. The sequenced sample was blood. The source is a person aged 18 to 69 in good health.

This clone was observed a few times. The rearrangement uses TRBV18 and TRBJ1-5; 8 bases align to TRBD1. In germline, CDR1 is KGHSH, CDR2 LQKENI. The CDR3 spans 14 residues. Trimming took 4 bases from V and 9 from J; bases not matched to a gene: 8. This chain's CDR3 is CASSRVTGERPQHF. CDR3 DNA sequence: TGTGCCAGCTCACGAGTGACAGGGGAGCGGCCCCAGCATTTT.

Within the sample, this clone is medium-sized (0.01 to 0.1%). The chain is built from TRBV10-1 and TRBJ2-3; D tentatively reads TRBD1 or TRBD2 (5 bases each). V gave up 7 bases and J gave up 4 bases, with 30 bases separating them. The germline V gene has CDR1 WNHNN and CDR2 SYGVQD (reference sequence). The CDR3 sequence is 19 residues long. The CDR3 bases are TGCGCCAGCACCGAAAAACGGGACCCAGCACCGACAGATCCAGATACGCAGTATTTT. Translating gives CASTEKRDPAPTDPDTQYF.

The chain couples TRBV2 to TRBJ1-1; D gene unclear. The length of the CDR3 is 11 residues. V was pared by 9 bases and J by 5 bases, with 10 bases between. The V gene's germline CDR1 is SNHLY and CDR2 FYNNEI. The CDR3 spells CASGGKTEAFF. The DNA of the CDR3 is TGTGCCAGTGGTGGGAAAACTGAAGCTTTCTTT.

The chain couples TRBV11-3 to TRBJ2-1; 14 nucleotides line up with TRBD2. Germline V gene lookup returns CDR1 SGHNT and CDR2 YENEEA. The CDR3 has 16 residues. Trimming took 1 base from V and 7 from J; bases not matched to a gene: 3. The CDR3 DNA reads as TGTGCCAGCAGCTTAGCGGGGACTAGCGGGAGAAATGAGCAGTTCTTC. It is translated as CASSLAGTSGRNEQFF.

The J gene is TRBJ2-1, the V gene TRBV7-3; D ambiguous. Germline loops: CDR1 SGHTA, CDR2 FQGTGA. V dropped 3 bases and J dropped 5 bases, with 8 bases sitting between them. CDR3 size: 13 residues. The CDR3: CASSFGPNNEQFF. As DNA, the CDR3 is TGTGCCAGCAGCTTCGGGCCGAACAATGAGCAGTTCTTC.

The chain joins TRBV6-1 to TRBJ2-7; no firm D call. The CDR3 is made up of 14 amino acids. The germline V and J ends were trimmed by 2 bases and 0 bases, with 8 bases remaining between them. Germline lookup yields CDR1 MNHNS and CDR2 SASEGT. The DNA for the CDR3 is TGTGCCAGCAGTGAAAGGTGGGGCTCCTACGAGCAGTACTTC. Its protein product is CASSERWGSYEQYF.

V is TRBV4-1 and J is TRBJ2-2; TRBD2 might be the D (7 bases). The CDR3 length is 14 residues. Germline values: CDR1 MGHRA, CDR2 YSYEKL. V was pared by 5 bases and J by 2 bases, with 9 bases between. CDR3 bases: TGCGCCAGCAGCGCGGGGGCTAACACCGGGGAGCTGTTTTTT. This translates into CASSAGANTGELFF.

The chain combines TRBV6-7 with TRBJ1-5; the D gene is possibly TRBD1 (6 bases). TRBV6-7 is recorded as an ORF, its role being uncertain. The CDR3 spans 17 residues. V dropped 7 bases and J dropped 4 bases, with 23 bases sitting between them. The CDR3 reads CASTQVGGKASNQPQHF. The CDR3 coding sequence is TGTGCCAGCACCCAAGTAGGGGGGAAGGCGAGTAATCAGCCCCAGCATTTT.

The gene calls are TRBV5-1 and TRBJ2-1, with TRBD1 matching over 10 bases. V shed 4 bases and J 3 bases; nucleotides not matched to a gene: 4. The CDR3 spans 15 residues. Germline CDR1 and CDR2: SGHRS and YFSETQ. The CDR3 is CASSDRDRGYNEQFF. DNA for the CDR3: TGCGCCAGCAGCGACCGGGACAGGGGCTACAATGAGCAGTTCTTC. The variable domain in full, with the rest retrieved from reference TRBV5-1 and TRBJ2-1, is KAGVTQTPRYLIKTRGQQVTLSCSPISGHRSVSWYQQTPGQGLQFLFEYFSETQRNKGNFPGRFSGRQFSNSRSEMNVSTLELGDSALYLCASSDRDRGYNEQFFGPGTRLTVL.

The chain recombines TRBV9 with TRBJ2-3, with 12 nucleotides matching TRBD2. CDR3 length: 16 residues. Germline CDR1 SGDLS, CDR2 YYNGEE. J was trimmed by 2 bases and V by 2 bases; bases with no gene match: 3. The CDR3 loop is CASSVTSGGPTDTQYF. As DNA, the CDR3 is TGTGCCAGCAGCGTGACTAGCGGGGGCCCCACAGATACGCAGTATTTT. The whole variable domain, remainder taken from reference TRBV9 and TRBJ2-3, is DSGVTQTPKHLITATGQRVTLRCSPRSGDLSVYWYQQSLDQGLQFLIQYYNGEERAKGNILERFSAQQFPDLHSELNLSSLELGDSALYFCASSVTSGGPTDTQYFGPGTRLTVL.

The chain employs TRBV15 and TRBJ2-7; 14 nucleotides match TRBD2. With V trimmed by 5 bases and J by 0 bases, 9 bases remained unmatched. The CDR3 consists of 18 residues. Germline V gene data show CDR1 as LNHNV and CDR2 as YYDKDF (reference sequence). CDR3 loop: CATSLGLAGAIPSYEQYF. The CDR3 DNA sequence: TGTGCCACCAGCCTGGGACTAGCGGGAGCAATTCCCTCCTACGAGCAGTACTTC.

This clone was found once. The CDR3 DNA is TGTGCCAGCAGCTTAGTCTCTGGAAACACCATATATTTT. Translated: CASSLVSGNTIYF. The V call is TRBV5-6, the J call TRBJ1-3; no reliable D call. The CDR3 is made up of 13 amino acids. V was clipped by 2 bases and J by 0 bases, with 3 bases between them. The germline V gene has CDR1 SGHDT and CDR2 YYEEEE.

Only one count was recorded for this clone. The genes are TRBV15 and TRBJ1-1; TRBD1 is a possible D gene (5 bases). V lost 4 bases to trimming and J lost 5 bases, with 20 bases between them. CDR3 length equals 16 residues. The V gene's germline CDR1 is LNHNV and CDR2 YYDKDF (reference sequence). The CDR3 protein is CATSNHLGPQRTEAFF. The CDR3 DNA sequence: TGTGCCACCAGCAACCACCTGGGACCCCAGAGGACTGAAGCTTTCTTT. Variable domain in full (rest from reference TRBV15 and TRBJ1-1): DAMVIQNPRYQVTQFGKPVTLSCSQTLNHNVMYWYQQKSSQAPKLLFHYYDKDFNNEADTPDNFQSRRPNTSFCFLDIRSPGLGDTAMYLCATSNHLGPQRTEAFFGQGTRLTVV.

The CDR3 sequence: CASSLPSGGGSYNEQFF. The CDR3 DNA is TGTGCCAGCAGCTTACCCTCGGGAGGAGGCTCCTACAATGAGCAGTTCTTC. V gene TRBV5-4 combines with J gene TRBJ2-1, with TRBD2 identical over 7 bases. Germline V lookup: CDR1 SGHNT, CDR2 YYREEE (reference sequence). With 2 bases clipped from V and 0 bases from J, the junction kept 8 bases outside the gene matches. The CDR3 length is 17 residues.

The rearrangement uses TRBV4-2 and TRBJ1-2, with D hard to call. Germline V gene data show CDR1 as LGHNA and CDR2 as YNFKEQ. Between the trimmed V and J ends, which lost 0 bases and 4 bases, there was a span of 9 bases. The CDR3 is made up of 14 amino acids. The CDR3 protein is CASSQDGVRYGYTF. CDR3 nucleotides: TGTGCCAGCAGCCAAGATGGGGTCCGCTATGGCTACACCTTC.